These 16 T cell receptor beta chains share one sample of origin, sequenced in a study of shared clonotypes between healthy human individuals. The data were produced by immunoSEQ multiplex PCR, yet TCRdb's version contains in-frame clones alone and is incomplete. Here the sample spans 740,000 or so clones, around four fifths being singletons. Sequenced material: memory CD4+ T cells sorted from blood. Subset meaning: CD45RA-negative fraction. All receptors derive from a woman aged 25 to 45 in good health.

V usage is TRBV27 and J usage is TRBJ1-2; the match to TRBD1 covers 7 bases. V was clipped by 3 bases and J by 4 bases; unmatched bases: 8. Germline CDR1 MNHEY, CDR2 SMNVEV (reference sequence). The CDR3 has 15 residues. DNA of the CDR3: TGTGCCAGCAGTTTCGGTGGGACAGCTTCCTATGGCTACACCTTC. Translation: CASSFGGTASYGYTF.

This clone was observed once. CDR3 nucleotides: TGCGCCAGCAGCTTTGACAGGGAAGCTAGTGAGCAGTTCTTC. This gives the protein CASSFDREASEQFF. The chain links TRBV5-1 to TRBJ2-1, with 7 bases that match TRBD1. The length of the CDR3 is 14 residues. Germline V lookup: CDR1 SGHRS, CDR2 YFSETQ. Trimming took 2 bases from V and 9 from J; bases not matched to a gene: 8.

The gene calls are TRBV29-1 and TRBJ1-2; D is uncertain. The CDR3 is made up of 11 amino acids. Germline values: CDR1 SQVTM, CDR2 ANQGSEA. V was pared by 3 bases and J by 2 bases, with 4 bases between. As DNA, the CDR3 is TGCAGCGTTGACGACAACTATGGCTACACCTTC. Translated, it gives CSVDDNYGYTF.

This sequence joins TRBV6-6 and TRBJ2-4; D possibly corresponds to TRBD2 (6 bases). CDR3 length equals 14 residues. The V gene's germline CDR1 is MNHNY and CDR2 SVGAGI (reference sequence). Trimming pared 7 bases from V and 0 bases from J, leaving 10 bases between. CDR3 coding DNA: TGTGCCAGCACTTTTAGCGGAGCCAAAAACATTCAGTACTTC. The encoded protein is CASTFSGAKNIQYF.

This chain joins TRBV9 and TRBJ2-7; D gene unclear. With 0 bases removed from V and 7 bases from J, the gap between germline ends came to 11 bases. CDR1 is SGDLS, CDR2 YYNGEE, per germline. There are 13 residues in the CDR3. This CDR3 reads CASSVELLGEQYF. CDR3 DNA sequence: TGTGCCAGCAGCGTAGAATTGTTGGGGGAGCAGTACTTC.

This clone came up many times. V usage is TRBV7-2 and J usage is TRBJ2-7; the match to TRBD2 covers 15 bases. V lost 4 bases and J lost 2; bases outside the gene matches: 3. CDR3 length: 16 amino acids. CDR1 is SGHTA, CDR2 FQGNSA, per germline. The CDR3 loop reads CASSWTSGRVAYEQYF. DNA of the CDR3: TGTGCCAGCAGCTGGACTAGCGGGAGGGTCGCCTACGAGCAGTACTTC.

The chain employs TRBV25-1 and TRBJ2-3; no clear D. V lost 3 bases and J 0 bases, leaving 10 bases between the germline ends. The CDR3 is 15 amino acids. Germline V gives CDR1 MGHDK, CDR2 SYGVNS. The CDR3 region has the DNA TGTGCCAGCAGTGAGACACAACCTAGCACAGATACGCAGTATTTT. It encodes CASSETQPSTDTQYF.

The chain couples TRBV11-3 to TRBJ2-7; D may match TRBD1 or TRBD2 (6 bases each). CDR1 SGHNT and CDR2 YENEEA come from the germline V gene. Between the trimmed V and J ends, which lost 4 bases and 7 bases, there was a span of 17 bases. The CDR3 consists of 14 residues. The CDR3 DNA sequence: TGTGCCAGCAGCTCCCCGGGGGCATCAGCGGAGCAGTACTTC. Residues: CASSSPGASAEQYF.

The chain is built from TRBV28 and TRBJ2-5, with TRBD1 matching 8 bases. The DNA end is a closer match to TRBJ2-7, so the J assignment may be wrong. The CDR3 extends over 14 amino acids. The V gene's germline CDR1 is MDHEN and CDR2 SYDVKM. CDR3 region: CASTQTTGAYEQYF. In DNA, the CDR3 is TGTGCCAGCACCCAAACGACAGGGGCCTACGAGCAGTACTTC.

This chain connects TRBV6-6 to TRBJ2-1; D tentatively reads TRBD1 or TRBD2 (7 bases each). V was trimmed by 4 bases and J by 8 bases, leaving 15 bases between them. Germline V gene data show CDR1 as MNHNY and CDR2 as SVGAGI (reference sequence). The CDR3 consists of 14 residues. The DNA for the CDR3 is TGTGCCAGCAGTTGGAGCGGGACAGTCTATGAGCAGTTCTTC. Its protein is CASSWSGTVYEQFF.

This clone was detected a few times. The chain is built from TRBV19 and TRBJ1-5, with 8 positions matching TRBD1. Germline CDR1 LNHDA, CDR2 SQIVND (reference sequence). The length of the CDR3 is 17 residues. V shed 4 bases and J 5 bases; nucleotides not matched to a gene: 13. CDR3 in amino acids: CASSSRQGKPTHQPQHF. CDR3 in DNA: TGTGCCAGTAGTAGCAGACAGGGGAAGCCAACTCATCAGCCCCAGCATTTT.

This clone showed up many times. The rearrangement uses TRBV12-2 and TRBJ2-1. TRBV12-2 is flagged as a pseudogene. The CDR3 has 15 amino acids. The CDR3 DNA reads TGTGCAAGTCGCGCCCGGGACCCCTGGGGGAATGAGCAGTTCTTC. It encodes CASRARDPWGNEQFF.

V usage is TRBV29-1 and J usage is TRBJ2-1; D might be TRBD1 or TRBD2, each matching 5 bases. CDR3 size: 14 residues. Germline CDR1 reads SQVTM; CDR2 reads ANQGSEA. Deletions cut 7 bases from V and 5 bases from J, with 18 bases between. The CDR3 bases are TGCAGCGGGGTCGGGGCCCCGGTGGACAATGAGCAGTTCTTC. Residues: CSGVGAPVDNEQFF.

The genes are TRBV5-4 and TRBJ1-1; D call uncertain. V dropped 2 bases and J dropped 0 bases, with 11 bases sitting between them. The CDR3 runs to 15 residues. Germline values: CDR1 SGHNT, CDR2 YYREEE (reference sequence). The CDR3 sequence: CASSFNARMNTEAFF. CDR3 bases: TGTGCCAGCAGCTTTAATGCCAGAATGAACACTGAAGCTTTCTTT.

The J gene is TRBJ2-3, the V gene TRBV29-1; D might be TRBD1 (6 bases). CDR1 and CDR2 from the germline V gene are SQVTM and ANQGSEA. This CDR3 has 13 amino acids. V was pared by 2 bases and J by 2 bases, with 8 bases between. CDR3 protein: CSVEKGDTDTQYF. The CDR3 DNA follows: TGCAGCGTTGAAAAGGGGGACACAGATACGCAGTATTTT.

The chain joins TRBV19 to TRBJ1-1; D gene ambiguous. The germline V and J ends were trimmed by 4 bases and 2 bases, with 17 bases remaining between them. The germline gives CDR1 LNHDA, CDR2 SQIVND (reference sequence). The CDR3 runs to 16 residues. The CDR3 nucleotides read TGTGCCAGTAGTAGCAGACAAGGAGGATCAAACACTGAAGCTTTCTTT. This codes for CASSSRQGGSNTEAFF.